This TCR beta chain was sequenced during a study of blood T cell repertoires in COVID-19. The CDR3 runs 16 residues. Germline V gene sequence: CDR1 SGHRS, CDR2 YFSETQ. V gave up 0 bases and J gave up 2 bases; unmatched junction bases: 6. Repertoires were generated with immunoSEQ multiplex PCR, while TCRdb's copy carries only in-frame clones and drops some. This table holds about 45,000 clones, roughly nine tenths found once. The chain carries TRBV5-1 and TRBJ1-1, with 8 bases that match TRBD1. The source of this sequence is an elderly woman with active COVID-19. The sample taken for sequencing was peripheral blood. This CDR3 is CASSLEGQGLNTEAFF. CDR3 coding DNA: TGCGCCAGCAGCTTGGAAGGACAGGGACTAAACACTGAAGCTTTCTTT.